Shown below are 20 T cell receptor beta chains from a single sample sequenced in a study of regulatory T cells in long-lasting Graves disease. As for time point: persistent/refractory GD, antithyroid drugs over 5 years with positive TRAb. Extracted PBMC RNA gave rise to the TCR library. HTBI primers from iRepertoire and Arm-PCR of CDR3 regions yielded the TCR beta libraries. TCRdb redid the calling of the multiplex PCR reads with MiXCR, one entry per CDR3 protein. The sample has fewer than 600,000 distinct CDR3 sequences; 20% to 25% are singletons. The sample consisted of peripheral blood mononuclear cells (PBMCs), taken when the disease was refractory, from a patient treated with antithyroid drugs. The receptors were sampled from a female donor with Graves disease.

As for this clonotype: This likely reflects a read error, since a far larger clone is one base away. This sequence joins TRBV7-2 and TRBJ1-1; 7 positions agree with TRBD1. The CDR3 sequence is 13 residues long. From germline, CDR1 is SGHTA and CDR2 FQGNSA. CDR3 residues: CASSYSGQDTALF. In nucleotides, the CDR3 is TGTGCCAGCAGCTACTCTGGACAGGACACGGCTCTCTTT.

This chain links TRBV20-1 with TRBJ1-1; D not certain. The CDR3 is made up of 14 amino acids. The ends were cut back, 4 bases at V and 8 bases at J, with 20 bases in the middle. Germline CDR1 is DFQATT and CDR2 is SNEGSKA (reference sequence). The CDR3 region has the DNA TGCAGTGCTATTCGACCGACGGGCCGGCCCGAAGCTTTCTTT. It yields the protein CSAIRPTGRPEAFF.

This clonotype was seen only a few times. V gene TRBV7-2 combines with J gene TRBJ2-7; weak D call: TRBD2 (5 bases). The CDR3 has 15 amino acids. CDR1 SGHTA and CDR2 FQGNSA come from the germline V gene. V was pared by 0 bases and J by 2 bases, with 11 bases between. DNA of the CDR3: TGTGCCAGCAGCTTAGCTTCGGGGTATACCTACGAGCAGTACTTC. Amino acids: CASSLASGYTYEQYF.

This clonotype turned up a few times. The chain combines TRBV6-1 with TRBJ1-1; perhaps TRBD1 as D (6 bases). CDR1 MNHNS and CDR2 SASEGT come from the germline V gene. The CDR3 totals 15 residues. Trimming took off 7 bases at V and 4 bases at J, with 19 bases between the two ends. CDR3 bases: TGTGCCAGCACCACTCCCCCCACAGGGAGCACTGAAGCTTTCTTT. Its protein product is CASTTPPTGSTEAFF.

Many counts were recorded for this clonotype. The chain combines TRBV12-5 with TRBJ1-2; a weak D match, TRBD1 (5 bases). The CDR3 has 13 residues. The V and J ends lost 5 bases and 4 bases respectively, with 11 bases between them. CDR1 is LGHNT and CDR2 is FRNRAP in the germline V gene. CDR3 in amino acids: CASGPGLGYGYTF. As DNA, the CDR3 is TGTGCTAGTGGTCCGGGACTTGGCTATGGCTACACCTTC.

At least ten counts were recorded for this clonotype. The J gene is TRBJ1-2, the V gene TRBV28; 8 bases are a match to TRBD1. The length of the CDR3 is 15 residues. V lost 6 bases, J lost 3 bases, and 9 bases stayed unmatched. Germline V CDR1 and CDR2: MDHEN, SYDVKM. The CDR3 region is CASSPQGARHYGYTF. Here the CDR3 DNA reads TGTGCCAGCAGCCCCCAGGGGGCCAGGCACTATGGCTACACCTTC.

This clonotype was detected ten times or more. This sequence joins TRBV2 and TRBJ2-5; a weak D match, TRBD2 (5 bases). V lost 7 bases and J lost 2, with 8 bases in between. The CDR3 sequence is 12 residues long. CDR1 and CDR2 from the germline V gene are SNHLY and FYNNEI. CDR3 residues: CASKREQETQYF. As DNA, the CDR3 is TGTGCCAGCAAACGGGAACAAGAGACCCAGTACTTC.

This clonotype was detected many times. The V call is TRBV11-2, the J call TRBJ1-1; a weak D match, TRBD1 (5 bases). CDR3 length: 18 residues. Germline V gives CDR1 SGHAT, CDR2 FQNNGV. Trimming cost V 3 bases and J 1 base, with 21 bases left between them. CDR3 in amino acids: CASSFRRGSDLGNTEAFF. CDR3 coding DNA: TGTGCCAGCAGCTTTCGACGGGGGAGCGACTTAGGGAACACTGAAGCTTTCTTT.

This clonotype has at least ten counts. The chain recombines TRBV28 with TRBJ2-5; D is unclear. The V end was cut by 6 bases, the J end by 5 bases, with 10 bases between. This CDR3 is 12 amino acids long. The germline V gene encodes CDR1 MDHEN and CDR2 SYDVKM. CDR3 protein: CASSTNLETQYF. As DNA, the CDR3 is TGTGCCAGCAGCACCAACTTGGAGACCCAGTACTTC.

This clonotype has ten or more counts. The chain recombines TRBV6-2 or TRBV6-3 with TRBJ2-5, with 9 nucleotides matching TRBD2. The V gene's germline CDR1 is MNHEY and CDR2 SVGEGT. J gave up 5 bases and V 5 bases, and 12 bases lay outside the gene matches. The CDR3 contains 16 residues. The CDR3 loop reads CASSKRTSDRGETQYF. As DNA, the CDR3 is TGTGCCAGCAGTAAACGGACTAGCGATAGGGGGGAGACCCAGTACTTC.

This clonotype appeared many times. The CDR3 region is CASNDRDGYGYTF. The CDR3 bases are TGTGCCAGCAATGACAGGGATGGCTATGGCTACACCTTC. This chain joins TRBV6-1 and TRBJ1-2, with 7 bases identical to TRBD1. Germline V gene sequence: CDR1 MNHNS, CDR2 SASEGT. The CDR3 totals 13 residues. J lost 4 bases, V lost 7 bases, and 6 bases had no gene match.

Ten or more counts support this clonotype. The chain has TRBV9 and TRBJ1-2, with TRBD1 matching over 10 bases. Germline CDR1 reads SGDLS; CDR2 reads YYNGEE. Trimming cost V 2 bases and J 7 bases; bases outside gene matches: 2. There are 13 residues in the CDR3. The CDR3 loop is CASSVGTGVGYTF. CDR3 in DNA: TGTGCCAGCAGCGTGGGGACAGGGGTTGGCTACACCTTC.

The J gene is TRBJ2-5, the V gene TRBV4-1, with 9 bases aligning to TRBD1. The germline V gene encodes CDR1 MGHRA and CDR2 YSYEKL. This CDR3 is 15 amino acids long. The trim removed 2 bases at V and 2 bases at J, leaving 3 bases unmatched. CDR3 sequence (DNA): TGCGCCAGCAGCCAATCAGGACAGGGGCAAGAGACCCAGTACTTC. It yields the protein CASSQSGQGQETQYF.

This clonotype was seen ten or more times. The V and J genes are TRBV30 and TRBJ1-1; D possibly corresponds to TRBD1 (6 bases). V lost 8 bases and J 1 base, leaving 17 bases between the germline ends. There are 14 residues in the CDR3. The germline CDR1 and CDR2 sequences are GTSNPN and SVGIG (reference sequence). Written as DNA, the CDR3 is TGTGCCGGTGACCGACAGGCGAAGAACACTGAAGCTTTCTTT. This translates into CAGDRQAKNTEAFF.

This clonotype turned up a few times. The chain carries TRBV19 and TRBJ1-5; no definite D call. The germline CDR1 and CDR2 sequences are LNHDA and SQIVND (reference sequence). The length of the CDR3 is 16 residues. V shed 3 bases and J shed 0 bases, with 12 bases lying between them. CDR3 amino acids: CASSMLTRLSNQPQHF. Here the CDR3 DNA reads TGTGCCAGTAGTATGTTGACGCGGCTTAGCAATCAGCCCCAGCATTTT.

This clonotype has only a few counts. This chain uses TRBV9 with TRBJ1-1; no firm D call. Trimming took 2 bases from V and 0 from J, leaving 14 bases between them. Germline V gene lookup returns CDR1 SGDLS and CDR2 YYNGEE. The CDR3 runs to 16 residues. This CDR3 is CASSVAGANMNTEAFF. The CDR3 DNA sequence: TGTGCCAGCAGCGTTGCAGGAGCAAACATGAACACTGAAGCTTTCTTT.

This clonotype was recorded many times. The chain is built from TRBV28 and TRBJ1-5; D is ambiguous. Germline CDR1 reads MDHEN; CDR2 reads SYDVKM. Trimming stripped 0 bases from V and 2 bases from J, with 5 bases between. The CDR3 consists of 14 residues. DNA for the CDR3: TGTGCCAGCAGTTTATGGTCTGGCAATCAGCCCCAGCATTTT. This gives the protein CASSLWSGNQPQHF.

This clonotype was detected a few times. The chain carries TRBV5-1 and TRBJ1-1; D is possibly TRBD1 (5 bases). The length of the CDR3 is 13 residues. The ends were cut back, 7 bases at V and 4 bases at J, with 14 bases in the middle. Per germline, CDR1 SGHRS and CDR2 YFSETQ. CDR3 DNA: TGCGCCAGCTGGGGCCAGAAGAGCACTGAAGCTTTCTTT. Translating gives CASWGQKSTEAFF.

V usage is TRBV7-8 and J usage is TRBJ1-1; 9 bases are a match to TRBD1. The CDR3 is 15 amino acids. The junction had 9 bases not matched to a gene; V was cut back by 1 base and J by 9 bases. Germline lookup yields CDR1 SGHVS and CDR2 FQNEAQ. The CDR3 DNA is TGTGCCAGCAGCTTAGTCCCCGGACAGGGGTCTAAAGCTTTCTTT. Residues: CASSLVPGQGSKAFF.

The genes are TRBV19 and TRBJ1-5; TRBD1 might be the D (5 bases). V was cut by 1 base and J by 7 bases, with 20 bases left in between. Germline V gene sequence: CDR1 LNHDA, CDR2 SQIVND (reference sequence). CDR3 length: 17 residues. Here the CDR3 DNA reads TGTGCCAGTAGTATAGGCACTCAGACAGTCCCGCGGCAGCCCCAGCATTTT. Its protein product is CASSIGTQTVPRQPQHF.